Each of the 31 T cell receptor beta chains below was sequenced from the same sample in a study of T cell changes during pregnancy in multiple sclerosis. TCRdb keeps only in-frame clones here, not all; method: immunoSEQ multiplex PCR. This table holds around 34,000 clones, about nine tenths found once. The sample here was CD8+ T cells from peripheral blood mononuclear cells, taken before pregnancy. The receptors derive from a female donor with multiple sclerosis, enrolled in a pregnancy study.

The chain uses TRBV11-3 and TRBJ1-1; D unclear. The V gene lost 4 bases and the J gene lost 5 bases, with 17 bases spanning the gap. This CDR3 is built from 15 residues. Germline lookup yields CDR1 SGHNT and CDR2 YENEEA. The CDR3 DNA is TGTGCCAGCAGCTCCGGCCGGCAACCGAGGACTGAAGCTTTCTTT. This translates into CASSSGRQPRTEAFF.

The rearrangement joins TRBV10-1 to TRBJ1-3; possibly TRBD1 for D (5 bases). Germline CDR1 and CDR2: WNHNN and SYGVQD (reference sequence). This CDR3 is 17 amino acids long. Between the trimmed V and J ends, which lost 0 bases and 0 bases, there was a span of 12 bases. In DNA, the CDR3 is TGCGCCAGCAGTGAGTCGTCCACACAGGACTCTGGAAACACCATATATTTT. It is translated as CASSESSTQDSGNTIYF.

The CDR3, as DNA: TGCGCCAGCAGCCCTGGACAGTTTTATGGCTACACCTTC. It yields the protein CASSPGQFYGYTF. The chain carries TRBV4-3 and TRBJ1-2, with TRBD1 as a possible D gene (6 bases). Trimming shortened V by 4 bases and J by 5 bases, and 11 bases separated the two germline ends. The CDR3 consists of 13 residues. The germline V gene has CDR1 LGHNA and CDR2 YSLEER.

This rearrangement joins TRBV16 to TRBJ2-7, with no clear D. Germline CDR1 and CDR2: KGHSY and FQNENV. V lost 0 bases, J lost 3 bases, and 6 bases lay in between. The length of the CDR3 is 13 residues. The CDR3 nucleotides read TGTGCCAGCAGCCAATCGGGCAGCTACGAGCAGTACTTC. Translation: CASSQSGSYEQYF.

The gene calls are TRBV6-5 and TRBJ2-7, with a weak D call TRBD1 (6 bases). The length of the CDR3 is 15 residues. Germline CDR1 is MNHEY and CDR2 is SVGAGI. V lost 5 bases to trimming and J lost 2 bases, with 16 bases between them. CDR3 DNA: TGTGCCAGCAGTATTCCGGGACACTTACCCTACGAGCAGTACTTC. Amino acid sequence: CASSIPGHLPYEQYF.

V and J are TRBV29-1 and TRBJ1-1, with D hard to call. Germline CDR1 is SQVTM and CDR2 is ANQGSEA. Trimming left V 6 bases short and J 2 bases short, with 7 bases between. The CDR3 is 11 amino acids. CDR3 in DNA: TGCAGCGTCGGTTTAAACACTGAAGCTTTCTTT. Amino acid sequence: CSVGLNTEAFF.

The chain links TRBV19 to TRBJ1-1; D not certain. Germline lookup yields CDR1 LNHDA and CDR2 SQIVND (reference sequence). This CDR3 is built from 13 residues. Trimming left V 6 bases short and J 6 bases short, with 14 bases between. The CDR3 nucleotides are TGTGCCAGTAGCACGAGTCTCAGCGCTGAAGCTTTCTTT. It yields the protein CASSTSLSAEAFF.

Worth noting for this clone: The DNA is omitted, as the CDR3 cannot be located on it reliably, and the CDR3 follows TCRdb's listing. This sequence joins TRBV4-2 and TRBJ2-5; the tabulated D call, TRBD2, remains unverified against the DNA. Termini included, the CDR3 measures 15 amino acids. Germline V gene sequence: CDR1 LGHNA, CDR2 YNFKEQ. The CDR3 sequence is CASGIGLEREETQYF.

The rearrangement links TRBV7-6 to TRBJ2-1, with D perhaps TRBD2 (7 bases). Germline V CDR1 and CDR2: SGHVS, FNYEAQ. The CDR3 runs 15 residues. Trimming cost V 5 bases and J 2 bases, with 13 bases left between them. The CDR3 loop is CASSASGGPYNEQFF. The DNA of the CDR3 is TGTGCCAGCAGCGCGTCGGGGGGCCCCTACAATGAGCAGTTCTTC. Full variable domain (remainder filled in from reference TRBV7-6 and TRBJ2-1): GAGVSQSPRYKVTKRGQDVALRCDPISGHVSLYWYRQALGQGPEFLTYFNYEAQQDKSGLPNDRFSAERPEGSISTLTIQRTEQRDSAMYRCASSASGGPYNEQFFGPGTRLTVL.

This sequence joins TRBV29-1 and TRBJ1-2, with 9 bases fitting TRBD1. V lost 7 bases and J lost 2; bases outside the gene matches: 5. This CDR3 is built from 13 residues. Germline CDR1 and CDR2: SQVTM and ANQGSEA. This chain's CDR3 is CSAPGQGNYGYTF. In nucleotides, the CDR3 is TGCAGCGCCCCGGGACAGGGAAACTATGGCTACACCTTC.

V usage is TRBV6-1 and J usage is TRBJ2-3; TRBD2 agrees at 7 bases. The CDR3 has 15 amino acids. Germline assignment: CDR1 MNHNS and CDR2 SASEGT. Trimming cost V 4 bases and J 0 bases; bases outside gene matches: 4. The CDR3 sequence is CASSVLAASTDTQYF. In DNA form, the CDR3 reads TGTGCCAGCAGTGTCCTAGCGGCTAGCACAGATACGCAGTATTTT.

The sample holds one count of this clone. The chain is built from TRBV5-4 and TRBJ1-2, with a possible D match to TRBD1 (6 bases). CDR1 and CDR2 (germline): SGHNT, YYREEE (reference sequence). With 0 bases removed from V and 6 bases from J, the gap between germline ends came to 15 bases. The CDR3 has 15 residues. The CDR3 DNA sequence: TGTGCCAGCAGCTTGGTTGGACAGCTGGGTAATGGCTACACCTTC. This sequence encodes CASSLVGQLGNGYTF.

The chain employs TRBV19 and TRBJ1-1; tentatively, D is TRBD1 (6 bases). This CDR3 has 12 amino acids. The V gene's germline CDR1 is LNHDA and CDR2 SQIVND (reference sequence). V gave up 10 bases and J gave up 4 bases, with 13 bases separating them. The CDR3 loop reads CATQTGPTEAFF. In DNA form, the CDR3 reads TGTGCCACCCAAACAGGGCCCACTGAAGCTTTCTTT.

A single count supports this clone. This rearrangement joins TRBV11-3 to TRBJ2-1; D unresolved. CDR1 and CDR2 from the germline V gene are SGHNT and YENEEA. CDR3 length: 14 residues. V lost 3 bases and J 9 bases, leaving 15 bases between the germline ends. The CDR3 protein is CASSFRNVAAEQFF. The CDR3 DNA reads TGTGCCAGCAGCTTCCGGAATGTCGCGGCTGAGCAGTTCTTC.

The chain joins TRBV4-1 to TRBJ1-4; D is perhaps TRBD1 (6 bases). The germline CDR1 and CDR2 sequences are MGHRA and YSYEKL. The CDR3 totals 18 residues. Between the trimmed V and J ends, which lost 0 bases and 8 bases, there was a span of 22 bases. The DNA for the CDR3 is TGCGCCAGCAGCCAAGAACAGGGAGCGTTGCCCCGCACCGAAAAACTGTTTTTT. This encodes CASSQEQGALPRTEKLFF.

The chain combines TRBV5-4 with TRBJ1-2; 7 bases line up with TRBD1. The J segment lost 5 bases and the V segment lost 4 bases, leaving 14 bases of the junction unmatched. The CDR3 is made up of 16 amino acids. Germline V gives CDR1 SGHNT, CDR2 YYREEE (reference sequence). This CDR3 reads CASSTTTGTALYGYTF. The CDR3 DNA sequence: TGTGCCAGCAGCACGACCACCGGGACAGCCTTATATGGCTACACCTTC. The full variable domain, with the rest looked up from reference TRBV5-4 and TRBJ1-2, is ETGVTQSPTHLIKTRGQQVTLRCSSQSGHNTVSWYQQALGQGPQFIFQYYREEENGRGNFPPRFSGLQFPNYSSELNVNALELDDSALYLCASSTTTGTALYGYTFGSGTRLTVV.

This chain links TRBV19 with TRBJ2-7, with D hard to call. The CDR3 has 12 amino acids. Germline V gene lookup returns CDR1 LNHDA and CDR2 SQIVND (reference sequence). Deletions cut 3 bases from V and 3 bases from J, with 6 bases between. The CDR3 sequence: CASSIPGYEQYF. CDR3 in DNA: TGTGCCAGTAGTATTCCAGGCTACGAGCAGTACTTC.

This chain connects TRBV27 to TRBJ2-7; a weak D match, TRBD1 (5 bases). Germline CDR1 reads MNHEY; CDR2 reads SMNVEV (reference sequence). The V gene lost 6 bases and the J gene lost 5 bases, with 14 bases spanning the gap. The CDR3 is made up of 13 amino acids. CDR3 nucleotides: TGTGCCAGCAGCCTATGGACACCTGACGAGCAGTACTTC. This translates into CASSLWTPDEQYF.

The V gene is TRBV19, the J gene TRBJ2-1; 10 positions agree with TRBD2. The CDR3 loop spans 15 amino acids. V shed 7 bases and J 8 bases; nucleotides not matched to a gene: 11. Germline V gene sequence: CDR1 LNHDA, CDR2 SQIVND (reference sequence). CDR3 loop: CASTYSGTSAYEQFF. The CDR3 bases are TGTGCCAGTACCTATTCCGGGACTAGCGCCTATGAGCAGTTCTTC.

The V call is TRBV11-3, the J call TRBJ2-3; 11 nucleotides match TRBD2. The CDR3 contains 20 residues. Looked up from germline, CDR1 is SGHNT and CDR2 is YENEEA. Trimming took 4 bases from V and 6 from J; bases not matched to a gene: 21. This CDR3 is CASSSILAGEDGSPGDTQYF. In DNA, the CDR3 is TGTGCCAGCAGCTCCATACTAGCGGGAGAAGATGGGTCGCCAGGGGATACGCAGTATTTT.

The V call is TRBV7-3, the J call TRBJ2-1; 12 bases fit TRBD1. The CDR3 covers 20 residues. CDR1 SGHTA and CDR2 FQGTGA come from the germline V gene. Losses at the gene ends were 5 bases for V and 5 bases for J; bases not matched to a gene: 19. The CDR3 loop is CASSPAGTGGGRGSDNEQFF. The CDR3 region has the DNA TGTGCCAGCAGCCCCGCCGGGACAGGGGGCGGAAGGGGCTCGGACAATGAGCAGTTCTTC.

This chain uses TRBV6-4 with TRBJ1-1; 9 nucleotides match TRBD1. The V and J ends lost 4 bases and 5 bases, in that order; junction bases with no gene match: 8. The CDR3 consists of 15 residues. Looked up from germline, CDR1 is MRHNA and CDR2 is SNTAGT. This CDR3 is CASSVDSTGGTEAFF. CDR3 coding DNA: TGTGCCAGCAGTGTCGACTCGACAGGGGGGACTGAAGCTTTCTTT.

This clone was counted a single time. The rearrangement uses TRBV9 and TRBJ2-7, with D perhaps TRBD2 (5 bases). CDR3 length: 14 amino acids. Trimming shortened V by 4 bases and J by 9 bases, and 20 bases separated the two germline ends. Germline V gives CDR1 SGDLS, CDR2 YYNGEE. The CDR3 sequence: CASSPGSNLQSQYF. CDR3 DNA sequence: TGTGCCAGCAGCCCGGGGAGCAACCTCCAATCGCAGTACTTC.

This clone was detected only once. This rearrangement joins TRBV6-6 to TRBJ2-2; perhaps TRBD2 as D (6 bases). There are 15 residues in the CDR3. V was cut by 1 base and J by 3 bases, with 9 bases left in between. Germline values: CDR1 MNHNY, CDR2 SVGAGI (reference sequence). The CDR3, as DNA: TGTGCCAGCAGTTACTGGGGGGAGGACACCGGGGAGCTGTTTTTT. This translates into CASSYWGEDTGELFF.

J is TRBJ1-5 and V is TRBV12-5; weak D call: TRBD1 (6 bases). The CDR3 runs to 16 residues. Per the germline V gene, CDR1 is LGHNT and CDR2 is FRNRAP. The ends were cut back, 6 bases at V and 5 bases at J, with 20 bases in the middle. CDR3 residues: CASGSPTGDSYQPQHF. CDR3 sequence (DNA): TGTGCTAGTGGGTCTCCGACAGGAGACTCCTATCAGCCCCAGCATTTT.

The chain combines TRBV7-2 with TRBJ1-3, with D perhaps matching TRBD1 (6 bases). This CDR3 is built from 14 residues. Germline CDR1 reads SGHTA; CDR2 reads FQGNSA. V lost 6 bases and J 2 bases, leaving 11 bases between the germline ends. CDR3 protein: CASSSQGTGNTIYF. CDR3 nucleotide sequence: TGTGCCAGCAGTTCACAGGGAACTGGAAACACCATATATTTT.

The chain uses TRBV4-1 and TRBJ2-7; 7 bases agree with TRBD1. The germline V gene has CDR1 MGHRA and CDR2 YSYEKL. V was clipped by 3 bases and J by 7 bases; unmatched bases: 12. The CDR3 contains 15 residues. The CDR3 is CASSHSRQGSEEQYF. The DNA of the CDR3 is TGCGCCAGCAGCCACTCGAGACAGGGATCGGAGGAGCAGTACTTC.

The rearrangement links TRBV11-2 to TRBJ2-1; D perhaps matches TRBD2 (6 bases). The CDR3 spans 16 residues. V was clipped by 4 bases and J by 4 bases, with 17 bases between them. The germline V gene has CDR1 SGHAT and CDR2 FQNNGV. The CDR3 sequence: CASSSPMGLKYNEQFF. CDR3 in DNA: TGTGCCAGCAGCTCGCCAATGGGACTCAAGTACAATGAGCAGTTCTTC.

This chain connects TRBV19 to TRBJ1-6, with TRBD1 matching 8 bases. The CDR3 runs to 15 residues. Germline V gene lookup returns CDR1 LNHDA and CDR2 SQIVND (reference sequence). V lost 3 bases to trimming and J lost 10 bases; unmatched junction nucleotides: 8. The CDR3 reads CASSIGQGYRSPLHF. The CDR3 DNA sequence: TGTGCCAGTAGTATTGGACAGGGTTACCGATCACCCCTCCACTTT.

The chain joins TRBV7-9 to TRBJ1-2; perhaps TRBD1 as D (6 bases). The V gene's germline CDR1 is SEHNR and CDR2 FQNEAQ (reference sequence). V lost 5 bases, J lost 2 bases, and 15 bases lay in between. The CDR3 contains 15 residues. The CDR3 region has the DNA TGTGCCAGCAGCGACTTAGACAGGAGGAACTATGGCTACACCTTC. As protein: CASSDLDRRNYGYTF.

This chain joins TRBV7-8 and TRBJ2-3; 9 bases fit TRBD2. V trimming: 5 bases; J trimming: 6 bases; junction bases outside the gene matches: 9. The CDR3 covers 15 residues. Germline lookup yields CDR1 SGHVS and CDR2 FQNEAQ. The CDR3 sequence: CASSRIAGEGDTQYF. In DNA form, the CDR3 reads TGTGCCAGCAGCCGAATAGCGGGGGAGGGGGATACGCAGTATTTT.